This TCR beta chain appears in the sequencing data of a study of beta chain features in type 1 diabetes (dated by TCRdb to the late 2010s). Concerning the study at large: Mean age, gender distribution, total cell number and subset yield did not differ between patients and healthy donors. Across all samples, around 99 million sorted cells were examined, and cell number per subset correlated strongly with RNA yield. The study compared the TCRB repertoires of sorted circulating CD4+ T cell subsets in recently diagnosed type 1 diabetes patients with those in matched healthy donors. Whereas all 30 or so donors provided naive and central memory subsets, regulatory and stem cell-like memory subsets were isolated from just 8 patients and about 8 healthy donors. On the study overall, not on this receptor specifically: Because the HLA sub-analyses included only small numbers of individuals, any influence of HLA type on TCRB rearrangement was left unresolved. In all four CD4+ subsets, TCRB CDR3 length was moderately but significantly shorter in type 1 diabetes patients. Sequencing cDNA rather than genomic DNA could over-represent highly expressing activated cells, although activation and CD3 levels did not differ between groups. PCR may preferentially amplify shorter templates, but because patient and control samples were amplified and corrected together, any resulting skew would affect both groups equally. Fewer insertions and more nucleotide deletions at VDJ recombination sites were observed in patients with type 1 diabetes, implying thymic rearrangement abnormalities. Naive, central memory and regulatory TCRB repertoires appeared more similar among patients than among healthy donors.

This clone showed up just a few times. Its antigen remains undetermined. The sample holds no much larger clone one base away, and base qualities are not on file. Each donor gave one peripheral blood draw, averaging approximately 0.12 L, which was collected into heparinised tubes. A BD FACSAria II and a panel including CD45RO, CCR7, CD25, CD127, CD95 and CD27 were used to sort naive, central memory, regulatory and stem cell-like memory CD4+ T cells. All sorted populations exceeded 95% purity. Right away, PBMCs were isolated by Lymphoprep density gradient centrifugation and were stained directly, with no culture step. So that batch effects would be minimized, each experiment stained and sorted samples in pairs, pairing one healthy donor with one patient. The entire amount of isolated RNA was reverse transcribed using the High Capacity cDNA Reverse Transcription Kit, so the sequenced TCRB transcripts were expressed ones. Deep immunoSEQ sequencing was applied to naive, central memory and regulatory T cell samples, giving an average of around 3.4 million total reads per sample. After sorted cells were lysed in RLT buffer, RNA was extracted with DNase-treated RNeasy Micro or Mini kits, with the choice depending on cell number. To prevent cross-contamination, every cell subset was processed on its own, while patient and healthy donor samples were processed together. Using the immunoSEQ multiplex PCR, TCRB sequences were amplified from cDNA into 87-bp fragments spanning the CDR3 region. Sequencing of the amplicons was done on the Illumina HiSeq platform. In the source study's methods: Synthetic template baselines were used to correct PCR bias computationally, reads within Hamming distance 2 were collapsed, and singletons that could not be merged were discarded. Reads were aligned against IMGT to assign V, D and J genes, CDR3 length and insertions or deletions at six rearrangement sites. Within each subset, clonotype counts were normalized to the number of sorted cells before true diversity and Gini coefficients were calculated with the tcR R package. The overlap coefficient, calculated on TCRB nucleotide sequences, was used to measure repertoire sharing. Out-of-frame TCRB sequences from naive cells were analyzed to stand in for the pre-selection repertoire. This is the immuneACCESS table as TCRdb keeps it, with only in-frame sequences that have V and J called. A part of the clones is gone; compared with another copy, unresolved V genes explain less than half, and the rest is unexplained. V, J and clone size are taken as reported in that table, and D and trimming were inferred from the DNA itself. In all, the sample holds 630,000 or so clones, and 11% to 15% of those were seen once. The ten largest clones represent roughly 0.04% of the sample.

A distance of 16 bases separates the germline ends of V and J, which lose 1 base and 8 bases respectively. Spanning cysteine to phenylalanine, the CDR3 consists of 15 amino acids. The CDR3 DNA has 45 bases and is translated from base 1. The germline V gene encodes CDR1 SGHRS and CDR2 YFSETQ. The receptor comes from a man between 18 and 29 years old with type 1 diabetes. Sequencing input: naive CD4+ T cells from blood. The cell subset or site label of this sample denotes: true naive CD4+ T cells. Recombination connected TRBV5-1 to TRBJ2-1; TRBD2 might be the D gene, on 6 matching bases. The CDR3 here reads CASSLSGAGGDEQFF. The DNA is TGCGCCAGCAGCTTGAGCGGAGCGGGTGGCGATGAGCAGTTCTTC.